One and the same sample provided the 9 T cell receptor beta chains below, sequenced in a study of early T cells in non-severe SARS-CoV-2 infection. Using its own MiXCR run on the 5' RACE reads, TCRdb lists one record per CDR3 protein. The sample shows some 55,000 distinct CDR3 sequences, roughly 12% of them seen only once. The sequenced sample consisted of whole blood. These TCRs come from an adult who was a healthcare worker with PCR-confirmed SARS-CoV-2 infection or an uninfected control (not recorded which).

This chain uses TRBV12-3 or TRBV12-4 with TRBJ1-5, with 8 bases fitting TRBD1. The CDR3 is 15 amino acids. The V gene end was trimmed by 6 bases and the J gene end by 7 bases; junction bases not matched to a gene: 11. The CDR3 sequence: CASSSGQVKDQPQHF. For the CDR3, the DNA is TGTGCCAGCAGCTCGGGACAGGTAAAAGACCAGCCCCAGCATTTT.

The genes are TRBV5-1 and TRBJ2-3, with 8 bases identical to TRBD2. This CDR3 has 15 amino acids. Germline values: CDR1 SGHRS, CDR2 YFSETQ. Trimming at V came to 0 bases and at J to 4 bases, leaving 4 bases not matched to a gene. CDR3 DNA sequence: TGCGCCAGCAGCTTGGGATGGCGGGAGGCAGATACGCAGTATTTT. It codes for CASSLGWREADTQYF.

This clonotype was detected many times. The V call is TRBV5-1, the J call TRBJ2-4; TRBD2 agrees at 8 bases. J gave up 7 bases and V 1 base, and 7 bases lay outside the gene matches. The V gene's germline CDR1 is SGHRS and CDR2 YFSETQ. This CDR3 contains 15 residues. CDR3 residues: CASSLMREDRNIQYF. CDR3 nucleotide sequence: TGCGCCAGCAGCTTGATGCGGGAGGACCGGAACATTCAGTACTTC.

This clonotype occurred many times. The chain carries TRBV11-3 and TRBJ2-5; D is perhaps TRBD1 or TRBD2 (5 bases each). CDR1 and CDR2 (germline): SGHNT, YENEEA. The CDR3 length is 13 residues. Between the trimmed V and J ends, which lost 5 bases and 2 bases, there was a span of 9 bases. This CDR3 reads CASSRDGQETQYF. For the CDR3, the DNA is TGTGCCAGCAGCCGGGACGGACAAGAGACCCAGTACTTC.

This clonotype has just one count. The chain joins TRBV9 to TRBJ2-1, with 9 bases matching TRBD2. The CDR3 contains 15 residues. Germline V CDR1 and CDR2: SGDLS, YYNGEE. The trim removed 4 bases at V and 0 bases at J, leaving 2 bases unmatched. The CDR3 spells CASSYSGSSYNEQFF. The CDR3 bases are TGTGCCAGCAGCTATAGCGGGAGCTCCTACAATGAGCAGTTCTTC.

This clonotype was detected ten times or more. The genes are TRBV2 and TRBJ1-2; D remains ambiguous. With 7 bases removed from V and 8 bases from J, the gap between germline ends came to 20 bases. The CDR3 sequence is 14 residues long. The germline V gene has CDR1 SNHLY and CDR2 FYNNEI. CDR3 amino acids: CASTLNARSRGYTF. DNA for the CDR3: TGTGCCAGCACCCTAAATGCCAGGTCGAGGGGCTACACCTTC.

This clonotype was counted at least ten times. The chain links TRBV20-1 to TRBJ2-4; D gene unclear. Looked up from germline, CDR1 is DFQATT and CDR2 is SNEGSKA (reference sequence). This CDR3 has 11 amino acids. With 8 bases removed from V and 4 bases from J, the gap between germline ends came to 9 bases. The CDR3 here is CSPEGKNIQYF. In DNA form, the CDR3 reads TGCAGTCCCGAAGGGAAAAACATTCAGTACTTC.

This clonotype was detected once. This chain links TRBV7-2 with TRBJ2-7, with D perhaps TRBD1 (7 bases). V was clipped by 2 bases and J by 2 bases, with 10 bases between them. CDR3 size: 14 residues. CDR1 and CDR2 (germline): SGHTA, FQGNSA. The CDR3 reads CASSLQGGPYEQYF. Here the CDR3 DNA reads TGTGCCAGCAGCTTACAGGGGGGCCCCTACGAGCAGTACTTC. Based on the CDR3 plus reference TRBV7-2 and TRBJ2-7, the full variable domain is GAGVSQSPSNKVTEKGKDVELRCDPISGHTALYWYRQSLGQGLEFLIYFQGNSAPDKSGLPSDRFSAERTGGSVSTLTIQRTQQEDSAVYLCASSLQGGPYEQYFGPGTRLTVT.

This clonotype was found many times. The J gene is TRBJ2-1, the V gene TRBV9; D possibly uses TRBD1 or TRBD2 (5 bases each). The CDR3 is made up of 15 amino acids. V was cut by 2 bases and J by 0 bases, with 9 bases left in between. Germline CDR1 reads SGDLS; CDR2 reads YYNGEE. The CDR3 sequence: CASSVWGSSYNEQFF. The CDR3 DNA reads as TGTGCCAGCAGCGTTTGGGGGAGCTCCTACAATGAGCAGTTCTTC.